One sample yielded the 15 T cell receptor beta chains listed below, sequenced in a study of type 1 regulatory T cells. MiXCR, applied by TCRdb to the reads, yields one record per CDR3 protein. This sample has some 20,000 distinct CDR3 sequences; 40% to 55% occur once, and the top ten carry around 4.9%. For these TCRs, the target antigens are not known. The sequenced sample was cultured T cells, either the whole culture or a sorted T cell fraction (not recorded which). The source of these receptors is a human donor in good health.

The rearrangement links TRBV6-6 to TRBJ1-2, with D possibly matching TRBD1 (6 bases). The germline CDR1 and CDR2 sequences are MNHNY and SVGAGI (reference sequence). The CDR3 spans 15 residues. V lost 5 bases and J lost 3, with 16 bases in between. CDR3: CASSALQGMDYGYTF. The DNA of the CDR3 is TGTGCCAGCAGTGCCCTGCAGGGGATGGACTATGGCTACACCTTC.

The chain uses TRBV3-1 and TRBJ2-5, with D uncertain. CDR1 and CDR2 from the germline V gene are LGHDT and YNNKEL (reference sequence). This CDR3 comprises 14 residues. V lost 4 bases and J 1 base, leaving 10 bases between the germline ends. CDR3 sequence (DNA): TGTGCCAGCAGCCGAACTGGGCGCCAAGAGACCCAGTACTTC. Protein sequence: CASSRTGRQETQYF.

This clonotype was picked up a small number of times. The CDR3 DNA follows: TGTGCCAGCAGTGTAGAAACCTTCTATGGCTACACCTTC. Protein product: CASSVETFYGYTF. The chain couples TRBV2 to TRBJ1-2, with D hard to call. This CDR3 has 13 amino acids. V was pared by 4 bases and J by 4 bases, with 10 bases between. CDR1 is SNHLY, CDR2 FYNNEI, per germline.

In this sample, this clonotype turned up a few times. The rearrangement joins TRBV4-1 to TRBJ1-2; 8 bases line up with TRBD1. This CDR3 has 17 residues. The V segment lost 2 bases and the J segment 3 bases; nucleotides outside the gene matches: 11. In germline, CDR1 is MGHRA, CDR2 YSYEKL. The CDR3 DNA sequence: TGCGCCAGCAGCCAAAAATTGACAGGGGTAAGGGACTATGGCTACACCTTC. Residues: CASSQKLTGVRDYGYTF.

V and J are TRBV7-8 and TRBJ2-1; 8 nucleotides match TRBD1. The CDR3 is made up of 17 amino acids. The germline CDR1 and CDR2 sequences are SGHVS and FQNEAQ. V trimming: 3 bases; J trimming: 5 bases; junction bases outside the gene matches: 12. The CDR3 DNA reads as TGTGCCAGCAGCTTGCGTATTACAGGGGGGCCCCACAATGAGCAGTTCTTC. Translating gives CASSLRITGGPHNEQFF.

The chain has TRBV12-3 or TRBV12-4 and TRBJ2-1; 11 positions match TRBD2. The CDR3 is made up of 15 amino acids. The V and J ends lost 6 bases and 7 bases, in that order; junction bases with no gene match: 8. This chain's CDR3 is CASSRSGGARNEQFF. CDR3 bases: TGTGCCAGCAGCCGTAGCGGGGGGGCTCGGAATGAGCAGTTCTTC.

This rearrangement joins TRBV20-1 to TRBJ1-4, with a possible D match to TRBD1 (5 bases). Germline loops: CDR1 DFQATT, CDR2 SNEGSKA (reference sequence). The V and J ends lost 1 base and 2 bases respectively, with 11 bases between them. The CDR3 is 15 amino acids. CDR3 sequence: CSARVGARTNEKLFF. CDR3 bases: TGCAGTGCTAGAGTTGGGGCGCGGACTAATGAAAAACTGTTTTTT.

CDR3 protein: CASSQGAIRTDTQYF. CDR3 DNA sequence: TGTGCCAGCAGCCAAGGCGCCATTCGCACAGATACGCAGTATTTT. The chain is built from TRBV7-9 and TRBJ2-3; no firm D call. The V end was cut by 5 bases, the J end by 1 base, with 13 bases between. The CDR3 contains 15 residues. CDR1 and CDR2 (germline): SEHNR, FQNEAQ (reference sequence). The full variable domain, with the rest looked up from reference TRBV7-9 and TRBJ2-3, is DTGVSQNPRHKITKRGQNVTFRCDPISEHNRLYWYRQTLGQGPEFLTYFQNEAQLEKSRLLSDRFSAERPKGSFSTLEIQRTEQGDSAMYLCASSQGAIRTDTQYFGPGTRLTVL.

This chain links TRBV7-2 with TRBJ1-2; D is unclear. CDR3 length: 15 amino acids. V lost 5 bases and J 4 bases, leaving 17 bases between the germline ends. CDR1 is SGHTA, CDR2 FQGNSA, per germline. Written as DNA, the CDR3 is TGTGCCAGCAGCCCAGCAGAGGGCAGCGGCTATGGCTACACCTTC. Translation: CASSPAEGSGYGYTF.

The chain employs TRBV7-8 and TRBJ1-3; no firm D call. CDR3 size: 14 residues. The V end was cut by 3 bases, the J end by 0 bases, with 6 bases between. Looked up from germline, CDR1 is SGHVS and CDR2 is FQNEAQ. CDR3 sequence: CASSLTSSGNTIYF. The CDR3 DNA reads TGTGCCAGCAGCTTGACGAGCTCTGGAAACACCATATATTTT.

This clonotype was observed a handful of times. The chain has TRBV5-1 and TRBJ2-1, with 8 bases aligning to TRBD2. The germline CDR1 and CDR2 sequences are SGHRS and YFSETQ. The J segment lost 9 bases and the V segment lost 2 bases, leaving 10 bases of the junction unmatched. This CDR3 has 15 amino acids. CDR3 loop: CASSFSGARRGEQFF. DNA of the CDR3: TGCGCCAGCAGCTTTAGCGGGGCCCGTCGGGGTGAGCAGTTCTTC.

The J gene is TRBJ2-7, the V gene TRBV18, with D perhaps assigned TRBD1 or TRBD2 (6 bases each). CDR3 size: 13 residues. Trimming cost V 3 bases and J 6 bases, with 12 bases left between them. Germline V gene sequence: CDR1 KGHSH, CDR2 LQKENI. CDR3 sequence: CASSPIGGSEQYF. CDR3 coding DNA: TGTGCCAGCTCACCGATAGGGGGGTCCGAGCAGTACTTC.

The CDR3 protein is CASSPLGSRYEQYF. In nucleotides, the CDR3 is TGTGCCAGCAGCCCACTGGGTAGTCGCTACGAGCAGTACTTC. This sequence joins TRBV4-2 and TRBJ2-7; D uncertain. This CDR3 is 14 amino acids long. Trimming cost V 4 bases and J 3 bases, with 13 bases left between them. In germline, CDR1 is LGHNA, CDR2 YNFKEQ.

This chain connects TRBV6-4 to TRBJ2-2; D ambiguous. Germline assignment: CDR1 MRHNA and CDR2 SNTAGT. Trimming cost V 6 bases and J 4 bases, with 9 bases left between them. The CDR3 is made up of 13 amino acids. In DNA, the CDR3 is TGTGCCAGCAGAGGGCAAGCCACCGGGGAGCTGTTTTTT. It yields the protein CASRGQATGELFF.

The chain carries TRBV6-6 and TRBJ2-7; D is possibly TRBD1 (6 bases). This CDR3 spans 13 amino acids. The germline V and J ends were trimmed by 5 bases and 6 bases, with 14 bases remaining between them. Germline V gives CDR1 MNHNY, CDR2 SVGAGI (reference sequence). CDR3 DNA sequence: TGTGCCAGCAGTCCCCGGACAGCAGGCGAGCAGTACTTC. Its protein product is CASSPRTAGEQYF.